This T cell receptor (beta chain) was recovered during a study of T-cell reconstitution after alpha-beta-depleted transplantation in children. CDR3 length equals 15 residues. CDR1 is SNHLY and CDR2 is FYNNEI in the germline V gene. V was trimmed by 4 bases and J by 4 bases, leaving 17 bases between them. Using unique molecular identifiers, the investigators prepared the TCRbeta library. TCRdb re-called the PCR reads through MiXCR, storing one row per CDR3 protein. The sample lists more than 85,000 distinct CDR3 sequences, about 8% occurring once. Study-wide findings and caveats: T-cell counts and diversity were attributed mostly to newly produced T cells one year after transplant. Reportedly, alpha-beta T cells present about two months post-transplant originated from several hundred expanded clones of graft origin. Some patients owed their high day-60 TCRbeta diversity to surviving recipient T cells and thymic progenitors.

This clonotype occurred a few times. What it binds is not known. The sample here was PBMCs, taken before TCRalphabeta/CD19-depleted stem cell transplant. The chain employs TRBV2 and TRBJ2-7, with D perhaps TRBD1 or TRBD2 (6 bases each). The TCR originated in a boy younger than 10 with acute lymphoblastic leukemia, due to receive a stem cell transplant. CDR3 coding DNA: TGTGCCAGCAGTGTTCCCAAGGGGGGTGTGTACGAGCAGTACTTC. Residues: CASSVPKGGVYEQYF.